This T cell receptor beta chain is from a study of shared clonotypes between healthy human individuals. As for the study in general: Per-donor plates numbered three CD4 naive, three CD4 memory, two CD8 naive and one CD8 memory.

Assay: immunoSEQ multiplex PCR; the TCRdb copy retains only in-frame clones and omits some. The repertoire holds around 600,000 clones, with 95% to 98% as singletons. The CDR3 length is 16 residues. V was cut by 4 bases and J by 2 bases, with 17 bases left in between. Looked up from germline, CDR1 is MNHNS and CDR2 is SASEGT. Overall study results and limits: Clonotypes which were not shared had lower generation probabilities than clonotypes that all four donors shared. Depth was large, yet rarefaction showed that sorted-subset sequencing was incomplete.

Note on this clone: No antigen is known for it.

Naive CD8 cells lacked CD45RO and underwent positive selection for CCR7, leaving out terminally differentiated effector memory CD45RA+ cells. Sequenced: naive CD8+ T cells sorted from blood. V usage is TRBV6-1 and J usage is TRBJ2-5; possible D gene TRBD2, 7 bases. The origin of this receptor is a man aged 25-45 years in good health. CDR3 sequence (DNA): TGTGCCAGCAGTGCCCGGGGGGCGGGTAGTCAAGAGACCCAGTACTTC. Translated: CASSARGAGSQETQYF.